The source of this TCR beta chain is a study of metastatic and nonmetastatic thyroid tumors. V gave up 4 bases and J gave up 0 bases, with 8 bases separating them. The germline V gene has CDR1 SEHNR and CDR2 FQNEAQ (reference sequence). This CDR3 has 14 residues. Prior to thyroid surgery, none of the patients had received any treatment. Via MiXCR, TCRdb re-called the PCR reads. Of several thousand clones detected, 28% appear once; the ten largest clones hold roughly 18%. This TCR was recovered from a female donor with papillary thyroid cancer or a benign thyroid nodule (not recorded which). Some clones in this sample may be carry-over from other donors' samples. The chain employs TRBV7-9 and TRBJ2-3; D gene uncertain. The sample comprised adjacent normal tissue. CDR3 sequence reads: CASSSGHSTDTQYF. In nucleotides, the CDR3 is TGTGCCAGCAGCTCTGGTCATAGCACAGATACGCAGTATTTT.